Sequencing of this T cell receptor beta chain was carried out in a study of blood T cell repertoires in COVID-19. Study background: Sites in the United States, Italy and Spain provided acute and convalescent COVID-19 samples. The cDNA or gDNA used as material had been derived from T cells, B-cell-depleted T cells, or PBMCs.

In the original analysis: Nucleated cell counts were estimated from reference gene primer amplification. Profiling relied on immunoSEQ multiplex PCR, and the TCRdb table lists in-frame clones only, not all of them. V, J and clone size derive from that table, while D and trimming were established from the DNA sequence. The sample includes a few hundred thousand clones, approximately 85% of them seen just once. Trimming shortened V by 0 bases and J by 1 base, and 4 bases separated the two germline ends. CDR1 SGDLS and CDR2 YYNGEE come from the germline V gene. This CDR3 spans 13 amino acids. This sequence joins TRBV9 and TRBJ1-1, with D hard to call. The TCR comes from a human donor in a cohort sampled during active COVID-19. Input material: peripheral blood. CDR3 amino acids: CASSVAGNTEAFF. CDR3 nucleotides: TGTGCCAGCAGCGTAGCGGGGAACACTGAAGCTTTCTTT.